The 10 T cell receptor beta chains below were found in one sample sequenced in a study of T cells in Graves' hyperthyroidism and ophthalmopathy. Amplification of TCR beta CDR3 regions was performed using RNA transcripts as template. HTBI primers drove first-round RT-PCR of the TCR CDR3. TCRdb ran MiXCR on the multiplex PCR reads and lists one entry per CDR3 protein. The repertoire consists of under 650,000 distinct CDR3 sequences, with around 15% occurring once and the leading ten covering 3% to 4%. The sequencing input was blood. All receptors derive from a woman in her twenties or thirties with Graves' hyperthyroidism.

This clonotype was picked up many times. The V and J genes are TRBV7-2 and TRBJ2-3; D perhaps matches TRBD2 (5 bases). Germline V gives CDR1 SGHTA, CDR2 FQGNSA. CDR3 size: 14 residues. With 3 bases removed from V and 2 bases from J, the gap between germline ends came to 9 bases. Here the CDR3 reads CASSFGADTDTQYF. CDR3 coding DNA: TGTGCCAGCAGCTTTGGAGCGGACACAGATACGCAGTATTTT. Drawing the rest from reference TRBV7-2 and TRBJ2-3, the complete variable domain is GAGVSQSPSNKVTEKGKDVELRCDPISGHTALYWYRQSLGQGLEFLIYFQGNSAPDKSGLPSDRFSAERTGGSVSTLTIQRTQQEDSAVYLCASSFGADTDTQYFGPGTRLTVL.

The V and J genes are TRBV9 and TRBJ2-1; unclear D gene. CDR1 is SGDLS, CDR2 YYNGEE, per germline. The CDR3 runs 12 residues. Deletions cut 0 bases from V and 9 bases from J, with 7 bases between. The CDR3 is CASSVATGEQFF. The CDR3 DNA reads TGTGCCAGCAGCGTAGCTACGGGTGAGCAGTTCTTC.

The table lists this clonotype with many counts. The chain recombines TRBV6-1 with TRBJ1-5, with D perhaps TRBD1 (6 bases). Germline CDR1 MNHNS, CDR2 SASEGT. This CDR3 has 19 amino acids. V was clipped by 5 bases and J by 1 base, with 24 bases between them. This CDR3 is CASSRPQGKSLKSNQPQHF. CDR3 coding DNA: TGTGCCAGCAGTCGACCCCAGGGGAAGAGTTTAAAGAGCAATCAGCCCCAGCATTTT.

The chain recombines TRBV9 with TRBJ2-2, with D perhaps matching TRBD1 (5 bases). The germline V and J ends were trimmed by 2 bases and 6 bases, with 11 bases remaining between them. The CDR3 sequence is 14 residues long. Germline CDR1 SGDLS, CDR2 YYNGEE. CDR3 sequence (DNA): TGTGCCAGCAGCGTCACTACAGGTTCCGGGGAGCTGTTTTTT. Translating gives CASSVTTGSGELFF.

The CDR3 DNA reads TGTGCCAGCAACGAAGGCGGTCTTCCCGAGCAGTACTTC. It is translated as CASNEGGLPEQYF. The V and J genes are TRBV6-4 and TRBJ2-7; D remains ambiguous. The CDR3 runs 13 residues. Trimming removed 7 bases at V and 6 bases at J, with 16 bases between. From germline, CDR1 is MRHNA and CDR2 SNTAGT.

With regard to this clonotype: Mismatch with germline at one junction end may stem from a read error. CDR3 DNA: TGCGCCAACAGCCAAGGGACTAGCGGAGACAATGAGCAGTTCTTC. It encodes CANSQGTSGDNEQFF. The rearrangement joins TRBV4-1 to TRBJ2-1; TRBD2 matches 11 bases. CDR1 is MGHRA and CDR2 is YSYEKL in the germline V gene. The CDR3 has 15 amino acids.

The chain combines TRBV6-4 with TRBJ2-7, with 10 bases that match TRBD2. This CDR3 contains 14 residues. The germline gives CDR1 MRHNA, CDR2 SNTAGT. V lost 10 bases to trimming and J lost 4 bases; unmatched junction nucleotides: 10. The CDR3 bases are TGTGCCACCAGAGGTAGCGGGAGGAAATACGAGCAGTACTTC. Translated, it gives CATRGSGRKYEQYF.

This chain connects TRBV9 to TRBJ1-3; D not certain. Trimming took 0 bases from V and 0 from J, leaving 10 bases between them. Germline lookup yields CDR1 SGDLS and CDR2 YYNGEE. This CDR3 region has 16 residues. CDR3 DNA: TGTGCCAGCAGCGTAGGGAGGGCAACCTCTGGAAACACCATATATTTT. This sequence encodes CASSVGRATSGNTIYF.

The sample holds a few counts of this clonotype. The rearrangement uses TRBV2 and TRBJ1-2, with unresolved D. This CDR3 is 11 amino acids long. CDR1 SNHLY and CDR2 FYNNEI come from the germline V gene. The germline V and J ends were trimmed by 7 bases and 8 bases, with 11 bases remaining between them. The CDR3 spells CASTASPGYTF. The DNA of the CDR3 is TGTGCCAGCACGGCGAGCCCGGGCTACACCTTC.

In this sample, this clonotype turned up many times. This chain uses TRBV28 with TRBJ2-3; D may be TRBD2 (5 bases). V shed 2 bases and J shed 2 bases, with 11 bases lying between them. CDR3 size: 15 residues. In germline, CDR1 is MDHEN, CDR2 SYDVKM. In nucleotides, the CDR3 is TGTGCCAGCAGTTTAAGCGGAACATTCACAGATACGCAGTATTTT. Its protein is CASSLSGTFTDTQYF.